The 7 T cell receptor beta chains reported below all come from one sample, sequenced in a study of CD8+CD57+ T cells in acquired aplastic anemia. Profiling that covered TCR beta VDJ and CDR3 relied on genomic DNA as its template. Via MiXCR, TCRdb re-called the reads, giving one row per CDR3 protein. The sample lists 200,000 to 250,000 distinct CDR3 sequences, around half occurring once. An expansion of CD8+CD57+ cells by flow cytometry had been shown in patients chosen for sequencing. The sequenced sample was sorted CD4+, CD8+, or CD8+CD57+ T cells (not recorded which) from PBMCs. These receptors were obtained from a human donor with aplastic anemia.

The chain has TRBV2 and TRBJ1-1; no reliable D call. CDR1 is SNHLY, CDR2 FYNNEI, per germline. The CDR3 covers 14 residues. Between the trimmed V and J ends, which lost 4 bases and 0 bases, there was a span of 9 bases. The CDR3 DNA sequence: TGTGCCAGCAGTGTCGGGCTAATGAACACTGAAGCTTTCTTT. Its protein is CASSVGLMNTEAFF.

This chain uses TRBV9 with TRBJ1-2; unclear D gene. Trimming took off 0 bases at V and 4 bases at J, with 4 bases between the two ends. Germline V lookup: CDR1 SGDLS, CDR2 YYNGEE. This CDR3 has 12 residues. This chain's CDR3 is CASSVGPYGYTF. CDR3 coding DNA: TGTGCCAGCAGCGTAGGACCCTATGGCTACACCTTC.

Regarding this clonotype: The germline gene is not matched at one end of the junction; a read error may be the cause. V gene TRBV20-1 combines with J gene TRBJ1-1, with D possibly matching TRBD1 (5 bases). CDR1 and CDR2 from the germline V gene are DFQATT and SNEGSKA (reference sequence). The CDR3 runs to 12 residues. CDR3 coding DNA: TGTACGTGGGGGAATGCCTACAATGAAGCTTTCTTT. Translating it yields CTWGNAYNEAFF.

This clonotype was picked up a small number of times. The chain uses TRBV27 and TRBJ2-1; D remains unclear. Germline V gene lookup returns CDR1 MNHEY and CDR2 SMNVEV (reference sequence). The CDR3 is 13 amino acids. Deletions cut 3 bases from V and 2 bases from J, with 5 bases between. The CDR3 DNA follows: TGTGCCAGCAGTTTTGCAGCCTACAATGAGCAGTTCTTC. Its translation is CASSFAAYNEQFF.

The sample holds many counts of this clonotype. The gene calls are TRBV9 and TRBJ1-6, with a possible D match to TRBD1 (6 bases). The CDR3 spans 15 residues. CDR1 and CDR2 from the germline V gene are SGDLS and YYNGEE. Trimming stripped 6 bases from V and 8 bases from J, with 18 bases between. CDR3 in amino acids: CASKRGTGRDSPLHF. Here the CDR3 DNA reads TGTGCCAGCAAGCGGGGTACAGGGCGGGATTCACCCCTCCACTTT.

The V gene is TRBV10-3, the J gene TRBJ1-2; D gene unclear. Germline V gene lookup returns CDR1 ENHRY and CDR2 SYGVKD. This CDR3 is built from 14 residues. With 6 bases removed from V and 8 bases from J, the gap between germline ends came to 19 bases. CDR3 protein: CAISRGDTQSGYTF. CDR3 DNA: TGTGCCATCAGCCGGGGAGACACACAATCGGGCTACACCTTC.

The genes are TRBV9 and TRBJ2-5; 11 bases map to TRBD2. The CDR3 has 16 amino acids. Germline loops: CDR1 SGDLS, CDR2 YYNGEE. V gave up 0 bases and J gave up 5 bases; unmatched junction bases: 6. CDR3 nucleotide sequence: TGTGCCAGCAGCGTAGATAGCGGGAGGGTCGAGGAGACCCAGTACTTC. Translated, it gives CASSVDSGRVEETQYF.